Described below is a single T cell receptor (beta chain) sequence and its context. Trimming took 4 bases from V and 6 from J, leaving 16 bases between them. The V gene's germline CDR1 is SGHNT and CDR2 YYREEE (reference sequence). The length of the CDR3 is 14 residues. The method was immunoSEQ multiplex PCR; TCRdb's version includes in-frame clones alone and lacks a portion of them. The data show around 92,000 clones, roughly 90% seen once. As for time point: pretreatment peripheral blood. This entry belongs to a study of PD-L1 blockade in urothelial cancer. Study information: Atezolizumab was started by patients in the mid-2010s at 1,200 mg intravenously every 3 weeks. Researchers looked at the blood 3 weeks (second dose) and 6 weeks after treatment began.

The chain combines TRBV5-4 with TRBJ1-2; D is unresolved. The sequencing here drew on PBMCs, taken around atezolizumab (anti-PD-L1) treatment. The sequence derives from a woman older than 75 with urothelial cancer. CDR3 amino acids: CASSPQGSYDGYTF. The CDR3 DNA sequence: TGTGCCAGCAGCCCACAAGGTAGCTACGATGGCTACACCTTC.